Presented here are 18 T cell receptor beta chains from one specimen sequenced in a study of shared T cell receptors in the human thymus. The protocol was immunoSEQ multiplex PCR, while the TCRdb copy is restricted to in-frame clones and leaves out a portion. Among some 400,000 clones, over 90% were seen once, and the ten largest hold roughly 0.02%. The sequenced sample was thymocytes. These TCRs come from a human donor.

The chain carries TRBV6-1 and TRBJ1-2; no clear D. CDR3 length: 15 residues. CDR1 and CDR2 from the germline V gene are MNHNS and SASEGT. V shed 7 bases and J shed 5 bases, with 20 bases lying between them. The CDR3 spells CASTEGFSGWYGYTF. The CDR3 DNA is TGTGCCAGCACTGAGGGATTCAGCGGTTGGTATGGCTACACCTTC.

This chain joins TRBV13 and TRBJ1-5; possibly TRBD1 for D (6 bases). The V end lost 8 bases, the J end lost 0 bases, and 23 bases lay between the germline ends. The CDR3 length is 18 residues. Germline CDR1 PRHDT, CDR2 FYEKMQ (reference sequence). DNA for the CDR3: TGTGCCAGCTCTGTTGGGGGGCAGGATGTGGGTAGCAATCAGCCCCAGCATTTT. The encoded protein is CASSVGGQDVGSNQPQHF.

The chain recombines TRBV6-5 with TRBJ1-1, with a weak D call TRBD1 (5 bases). This CDR3 spans 13 amino acids. V was shortened by 8 bases and J by 0 bases, with 10 bases between the two germline ends. Germline CDR1 reads MNHEY; CDR2 reads SVGAGI. The CDR3 DNA reads TGTGCCAGCTCAGGGCTCATGAACACTGAAGCTTTCTTT. Translated, it gives CASSGLMNTEAFF.

The CDR3 spells CASSLGPADSGNTIYF. CDR3 sequence (DNA): TGTGCCAGCAGCTTAGGTCCGGCAGACTCTGGAAACACCATATATTTT. The chain employs TRBV7-9 and TRBJ1-3; D is unresolved. The CDR3 has 16 amino acids. V was clipped by 1 base and J by 0 bases, with 10 bases between them. CDR1 SEHNR and CDR2 FQNEAQ come from the germline V gene (reference sequence). The complete variable domain, with remaining parts taken from reference TRBV7-9 and TRBJ1-3, reads DTGVSQNPRHKITKRGQNVTFRCDPISEHNRLYWYRQTLGQGPEFLTYFQNEAQLEKSRLLSDRFSAERPKGSFSTLEIQRTEQGDSAMYLCASSLGPADSGNTIYFGEGSWLTVV.

This sequence joins TRBV6-6 and TRBJ2-2; 7 positions agree with TRBD2. The CDR3 totals 16 residues. Trimming at V came to 8 bases and at J to 5 bases, leaving 14 bases not matched to a gene. Per germline, CDR1 MNHNY and CDR2 SVGAGI (reference sequence). The CDR3 reads CASVWELGSGTGELFF. The DNA of the CDR3 is TGTGCCAGCGTGTGGGAATTGGGTAGCGGGACCGGGGAGCTGTTTTTT.

The chain couples TRBV25-1 to TRBJ1-5; D not resolved. The CDR3 loop spans 14 amino acids. Germline lookup yields CDR1 MGHDK and CDR2 SYGVNS. Deletions cut 0 bases from V and 0 bases from J, with 3 bases between. CDR3 loop: CASSEYPSNQPQHF. DNA for the CDR3: TGTGCCAGCAGTGAATACCCTAGCAATCAGCCCCAGCATTTT.

The CDR3 loop reads CASSYLGFYGYTF. The DNA for the CDR3 is TGTGCCAGCAGTTACCTGGGGTTCTATGGCTACACCTTC. The rearrangement uses TRBV6-6 and TRBJ1-2; D is ambiguous. V shed 2 bases and J shed 4 bases, with 8 bases lying between them. The CDR3 extends over 13 amino acids. Germline assignment: CDR1 MNHNY and CDR2 SVGAGI (reference sequence).

This chain joins TRBV5-8 and TRBJ2-5, with D uncertain. The CDR3 consists of 13 residues. With 3 bases removed from V and 5 bases from J, the gap between germline ends came to 11 bases. Germline loops: CDR1 SGHTS, CDR2 YDEGEE. The CDR3 spells CASSSPLFETQYF. The CDR3, as DNA: TGTGCCAGCAGCTCCCCCCTTTTTGAGACCCAGTACTTC.

The chain recombines TRBV9 with TRBJ2-3, with 8 bases identical to TRBD2. Trimming at V came to 1 base and at J to 4 bases, leaving 2 bases not matched to a gene. The CDR3 spans 14 residues. Germline values: CDR1 SGDLS, CDR2 YYNGEE. CDR3 residues: CASSVRGGPDTQYF. The CDR3 nucleotides are TGTGCCAGCAGCGTACGGGGGGGCCCAGATACGCAGTATTTT.

The chain has TRBV4-3 and TRBJ1-2; possible D gene TRBD1, 6 bases. Germline V gene lookup returns CDR1 LGHNA and CDR2 YSLEER. Trimming pared 1 base from V and 4 bases from J, leaving 22 bases between. The CDR3 is made up of 18 amino acids. The CDR3 here is CASSQGAPQGIRFYGYTF. The DNA of the CDR3 is TGCGCCAGCAGCCAAGGAGCACCCCAGGGGATTCGCTTCTATGGCTACACCTTC.

V is TRBV9 and J is TRBJ2-3, with 7 nucleotides matching TRBD1. Germline V gene data show CDR1 as SGDLS and CDR2 as YYNGEE. The CDR3 totals 16 residues. With V trimmed by 1 base and J by 0 bases, 5 bases remained unmatched. CDR3 DNA: TGTGCCAGCAGCGTAACAGGGGAGAGAAGCACAGATACGCAGTATTTT. Residues: CASSVTGERSTDTQYF.

The chain recombines TRBV30 with TRBJ2-7; 9 bases fit TRBD1. Germline CDR1 and CDR2: GTSNPN and SVGIG (reference sequence). This CDR3 has 18 amino acids. V lost 1 base and J lost 4; bases outside the gene matches: 17. CDR3 DNA: TGTGCCTGGAGTGGATCCGGGACAGGGTACCGCTCTAGGTACGAGCAGTACTTC. Protein sequence: CAWSGSGTGYRSRYEQYF.

This sequence joins TRBV5-6 and TRBJ2-1; D is ambiguous. This CDR3 spans 15 amino acids. The germline V and J ends were trimmed by 4 bases and 8 bases, with 19 bases remaining between them. Germline CDR1 and CDR2: SGHDT and YYEEEE. The CDR3, as DNA: TGTGCCAGCAGCGTCCCGTTGTTTGCTAGGGATGAGCAGTTCTTC. This sequence encodes CASSVPLFARDEQFF.

The V gene is TRBV9, the J gene TRBJ2-1; D is unresolved. Trimming took off 4 bases at V and 7 bases at J, with 15 bases between the two ends. The CDR3 covers 14 residues. Germline CDR1 and CDR2: SGDLS and YYNGEE. DNA of the CDR3: TGTGCCAGCAGCAACGGACGCGATGGGAATGAGCAGTTCTTC. As protein: CASSNGRDGNEQFF.

The chain has TRBV28 and TRBJ1-3, with 11 bases identical to TRBD1. The ends lost 5 bases at V and 0 bases at J; junction bases unmatched: 6. Per the germline V gene, CDR1 is MDHEN and CDR2 is SYDVKM. The CDR3 sequence is 17 residues long. CDR3 in amino acids: CASSPRTGGSSGNTIYF. CDR3 DNA: TGTGCCAGCAGTCCGCGGACAGGGGGCAGCTCTGGAAACACCATATATTTT.

The chain combines TRBV27 with TRBJ1-5; 9 bases fit TRBD1. The CDR3 sequence is 17 residues long. CDR1 is MNHEY, CDR2 SMNVEV, per germline (reference sequence). V shed 2 bases, J shed 2 bases, and the junction held 7 bases outside the gene matches. The CDR3 sequence is CASSLTTGGVGNQPQHF. CDR3 coding DNA: TGTGCCAGCAGTTTAACCACAGGGGGCGTCGGCAATCAGCCCCAGCATTTT.

This clone has just a few counts. V and J are TRBV7-9 and TRBJ1-3, with D tentatively TRBD1 (6 bases). This CDR3 comprises 18 residues. Between the trimmed V and J ends, which lost 5 bases and 0 bases, there was a span of 20 bases. In germline, CDR1 is SEHNR, CDR2 FQNEAQ (reference sequence). Here the CDR3 reads CASSLDSITPYSGNTIYF. The CDR3 nucleotides read TGTGCCAGCAGCCTGGACAGCATAACCCCTTACTCTGGAAACACCATATATTTT. Drawing the rest from reference TRBV7-9 and TRBJ1-3, the complete variable domain is DTGVSQNPRHKITKRGQNVTFRCDPISEHNRLYWYRQTLGQGPEFLTYFQNEAQLEKSRLLSDRFSAERPKGSFSTLEIQRTEQGDSAMYLCASSLDSITPYSGNTIYFGEGSWLTVV.

V gene TRBV28 combines with J gene TRBJ1-2, with D hard to call. Trimming shortened V by 6 bases and J by 3 bases, and 14 bases separated the two germline ends. This CDR3 region has 14 residues. Germline CDR1 reads MDHEN; CDR2 reads SYDVKM. CDR3 amino acids: CASSYLRKDYGYTF. The CDR3 DNA sequence: TGTGCCAGCAGCTACCTCAGGAAGGACTATGGCTACACCTTC.